The clone carrying this T cell receptor beta chain has ten or more counts. This record comes from a study of T cells after yellow fever vaccination. TCRdb used MiXCR to reprocess the 5' RACE reads, holding one entry per CDR3 protein. The profile shows hundreds of thousands of distinct CDR3 sequences, about 5.2% of them singletons. The germline V gene encodes CDR1 SGHRS and CDR2 YFSETQ. The V end was cut by 4 bases, the J end by 3 bases, with 18 bases between. This CDR3 is built from 16 residues. V gene TRBV5-1 combines with J gene TRBJ2-3, with a possible D match to TRBD2 (5 bases). This specimen was CD4+ T cells sorted from PBMCs, taken on the day of the yellow fever booster vaccination. The source is a man between 18 and 29 years old who received the YFV17D yellow fever vaccine. The chain's CDR3 is CASSRRTAWETDTQYF. CDR3 DNA sequence: TGCGCCAGCAGCCGCCGGACGGCGTGGGAGACAGATACGCAGTATTTT.